This entry lists 25 T cell receptor beta chains sequenced from one sample in a study of blood T cell repertoires in COVID-19. Clones were sequenced by immunoSEQ multiplex PCR, and TCRdb holds only the in-frame ones, with some missing. The sample gives about 310,000 clones, around 85% of which show up once; under 2% is in the top ten. The source material was PBMCs or T cells enriched from blood (not recorded which). Receptors were obtained from a woman aged 25 to 39 who had been exposed to COVID-19.

The J gene is TRBJ1-2, the V gene TRBV2, with D uncertain. The V gene's germline CDR1 is SNHLY and CDR2 FYNNEI. This CDR3 has 11 amino acids. Trimming removed 5 bases at V and 8 bases at J, with 9 bases between. CDR3 bases: TGTGCCAGCAGTCCAGGAGGGGGCTACACCTTC. Encoded protein: CASSPGGGYTF.

The V and J genes are TRBV28 and TRBJ1-4; no clear D. The CDR3 has 11 amino acids. CDR1 is MDHEN and CDR2 is SYDVKM in the germline V gene. Between the trimmed V and J ends, which lost 7 bases and 5 bases, there was a span of 5 bases. Here the CDR3 reads CASTVNEKLFF. The CDR3 nucleotides are TGTGCCAGCACGGTAAATGAAAAACTGTTTTTT.

Here the CDR3 reads CASSPGYEQYF. CDR3 DNA: TGTGCCAGCAGCCCAGGGTACGAGCAGTACTTC. This chain connects TRBV28 to TRBJ2-7, with D perhaps matching TRBD1 (5 bases). Germline CDR1 is MDHEN and CDR2 is SYDVKM. This CDR3 has 11 amino acids. V lost 6 bases, J lost 4 bases, and 7 bases lay in between.

This clone was seen a handful of times. The rearrangement links TRBV5-4 to TRBJ1-6, with TRBD1 matching 8 bases. This CDR3 spans 14 amino acids. The junction had 2 bases not matched to a gene; V was cut back by 3 bases and J by 6 bases. Germline V CDR1 and CDR2: SGHNT, YYREEE (reference sequence). This chain's CDR3 is CASSYGQGNSPLHF. The CDR3 DNA is TGTGCCAGCAGCTACGGACAGGGTAATTCACCCCTCCACTTT.

The count of this clone is one. The rearrangement joins TRBV27 to TRBJ2-1; 7 bases are a match to TRBD2. Trimming cost V 8 bases and J 5 bases; bases outside gene matches: 9. This CDR3 comprises 14 residues. Germline values: CDR1 MNHEY, CDR2 SMNVEV (reference sequence). The CDR3 is CASLPSGGNNEQFF. CDR3 bases: TGTGCCAGCTTACCTAGCGGAGGGAACAATGAGCAGTTCTTC.

V gene TRBV2 combines with J gene TRBJ1-5; weak D call: TRBD1 (5 bases). Germline V gene data show CDR1 as SNHLY and CDR2 as FYNNEI. The CDR3 has 14 amino acids. The V end was cut by 4 bases, the J end by 6 bases, with 13 bases between. CDR3 loop: CASSVGRVGQPQHF. CDR3 DNA sequence: TGTGCCAGCAGTGTGGGCAGGGTGGGTCAGCCCCAGCATTTT.

V gene TRBV7-8 combines with J gene TRBJ2-7, with TRBD2 identical over 8 bases. Germline trimming cut 2 bases from V and 5 bases from J; bases unmatched to any gene: 8. Germline CDR1 SGHVS, CDR2 FQNEAQ. This CDR3 is built from 15 residues. The CDR3 loop reads CASSLPVAGIDEQYF. CDR3 DNA sequence: TGTGCCAGCAGCTTACCCGTAGCGGGAATCGACGAGCAGTACTTC.

The gene calls are TRBV9 and TRBJ1-3; TRBD1 agrees at 7 bases. V trimming: 4 bases; J trimming: 2 bases; junction bases outside the gene matches: 6. Germline CDR1 SGDLS, CDR2 YYNGEE. The CDR3 runs to 15 residues. Written as DNA, the CDR3 is TGTGCCAGCAGCCAGGGACAGCGGGCTGGAAACACCATATATTTT. As protein: CASSQGQRAGNTIYF. The full variable domain, its missing parts supplied by reference TRBV9 and TRBJ1-3, is DSGVTQTPKHLITATGQRVTLRCSPRSGDLSVYWYQQSLDQGLQFLIQYYNGEERAKGNILERFSAQQFPDLHSELNLSSLELGDSALYFCASSQGQRAGNTIYFGEGSWLTVV.

The chain carries TRBV5-1 and TRBJ2-7; D ambiguous. CDR3 length: 11 residues. Germline values: CDR1 SGHRS, CDR2 YFSETQ. V was clipped by 4 bases and J by 3 bases, with 5 bases between them. CDR3: CASSTNYEQYF. CDR3 nucleotide sequence: TGCGCCAGCAGCACAAACTACGAGCAGTACTTC.

This chain links TRBV28 with TRBJ1-3, with D maybe TRBD1 (6 bases). CDR3 length: 14 residues. V was trimmed by 4 bases and J by 6 bases, leaving 13 bases between them. CDR1 is MDHEN, CDR2 SYDVKM, per germline. CDR3 amino acids: CASSSAGAENTIYF. In DNA, the CDR3 is TGTGCCAGCAGTTCCGCGGGGGCTGAAAACACCATATATTTT. Full variable domain (outside the CDR3, taken from reference TRBV28 and TRBJ1-3): DVKVTQSSRYLVKRTGEKVFLECVQDMDHENMFWYRQDPGLGLRLIYFSYDVKMKEKGDIPEGYSVSREKKERFSLILESASTNQTSMYLCASSSAGAENTIYFGEGSWLTVV.

The chain employs TRBV18 and TRBJ1-6; TRBD1 aligns across 8 bases. The CDR3 is 15 residues long. Germline lookup yields CDR1 KGHSH and CDR2 LQKENI. V gave up 6 bases and J gave up 9 bases; unmatched junction bases: 10. CDR3 in amino acids: CASSQIGQGSSPLHF. The CDR3 bases are TGTGCCAGCTCGCAAATTGGACAGGGAAGTTCACCCCTCCACTTT.

This clone was seen only once. The chain uses TRBV6-5 and TRBJ2-7, with 7 bases identical to TRBD2. The germline gives CDR1 MNHEY, CDR2 SVGAGI. CDR3 length equals 14 residues. V was pared by 7 bases and J by 6 bases, with 12 bases of the junction left unmatched. The CDR3 sequence: CASIHGLAECEQYF. The DNA for the CDR3 is TGTGCCAGCATCCACGGGCTAGCGGAGTGCGAGCAGTACTTC.

This clone has only one observation. The V gene is TRBV10-3, the J gene TRBJ2-5; weak D call: TRBD2 (6 bases). Germline CDR1 and CDR2: ENHRY and SYGVKD. CDR3 length equals 13 residues. Trimming cost V 6 bases and J 4 bases, with 12 bases left between them. The CDR3 protein is CAIRVGGTETQYF. The CDR3 coding sequence is TGTGCCATCAGGGTAGGCGGGACAGAGACCCAGTACTTC.

The chain links TRBV6-5 to TRBJ2-3; possibly TRBD2 for D (6 bases). The germline V gene has CDR1 MNHEY and CDR2 SVGAGI. V was shortened by 2 bases and J by 0 bases, with 9 bases between the two germline ends. This CDR3 has 15 residues. The DNA for the CDR3 is TGTGCCAGCAGTTACGGCGGGACTAGCACAGATACGCAGTATTTT. This gives the protein CASSYGGTSTDTQYF.

The rearrangement uses TRBV5-1 and TRBJ2-1; 8 positions match TRBD1. Germline V gene lookup returns CDR1 SGHRS and CDR2 YFSETQ. Trimming cost V 2 bases and J 4 bases; bases outside gene matches: 8. CDR3 length equals 16 residues. The CDR3 spells CASSLAGQGEYNEQFF. CDR3 sequence (DNA): TGCGCCAGCAGCTTAGCCGGACAGGGAGAATACAATGAGCAGTTCTTC. Full variable domain (rest looked up from reference TRBV5-1 and TRBJ2-1): KAGVTQTPRYLIKTRGQQVTLSCSPISGHRSVSWYQQTPGQGLQFLFEYFSETQRNKGNFPGRFSGRQFSNSRSEMNVSTLELGDSALYLCASSLAGQGEYNEQFFGPGTRLTVL.

This chain joins TRBV4-1 and TRBJ2-7; 11 bases line up with TRBD2. The germline CDR1 and CDR2 sequences are MGHRA and YSYEKL. The CDR3 is 16 residues long. V shed 0 bases, J shed 3 bases, and the junction held 4 bases outside the gene matches. CDR3 loop: CASSQELAGVFYEQYF. The CDR3 DNA sequence: TGCGCCAGCAGCCAAGAACTAGCGGGGGTCTTCTACGAGCAGTACTTC.

This clone was seen a handful of times. The chain has TRBV5-1 and TRBJ1-1; TRBD1 matches 9 bases. The junction had 0 bases not matched to a gene; V was cut back by 3 bases and J by 0 bases. Germline CDR1 is SGHRS and CDR2 is YFSETQ. This CDR3 spans 14 amino acids. CDR3 coding DNA: TGCGCCAGCAGCTGGACAGGGGTGAACACTGAAGCTTTCTTT. It codes for CASSWTGVNTEAFF.

This chain connects TRBV14 to TRBJ2-2, with a tentative D call TRBD2 (6 bases). V was clipped by 1 base and J by 7 bases, with 10 bases between them. Germline values: CDR1 SGHDN, CDR2 FVKESK. The CDR3 sequence is 14 residues long. The CDR3, as DNA: TGTGCCAGCAGCCAAGGGAGGGACTTCGGGGAGCTGTTTTTT. It encodes CASSQGRDFGELFF.

The chain couples TRBV6-5 to TRBJ2-2; perhaps TRBD1 as D (5 bases). The germline CDR1 and CDR2 sequences are MNHEY and SVGAGI. Trimming pared 2 bases from V and 2 bases from J, leaving 12 bases between. This CDR3 has 16 amino acids. The CDR3 sequence is CASSYGTGVNTGELFF. The CDR3 DNA sequence: TGTGCCAGCAGTTACGGTACAGGAGTCAACACCGGGGAGCTGTTTTTT.

This chain joins TRBV7-9 and TRBJ2-1; D call uncertain. V dropped 2 bases and J dropped 8 bases, with 10 bases sitting between them. This CDR3 contains 13 residues. The germline V gene has CDR1 SEHNR and CDR2 FQNEAQ (reference sequence). The CDR3 nucleotides are TGTGCCAGCAGCTTACTTGAGTTCTATGAGCAGTTCTTC. Its translation is CASSLLEFYEQFF.

V usage is TRBV19 and J usage is TRBJ2-3, with 12 nucleotides matching TRBD2. Germline V CDR1 and CDR2: LNHDA, SQIVND (reference sequence). Germline trimming cut 4 bases from V and 8 bases from J; bases unmatched to any gene: 4. The CDR3 spans 14 residues. CDR3 region: CASSTALAGGTQYF. The CDR3 DNA sequence: TGTGCCAGTAGTACCGCACTAGCGGGGGGTACGCAGTATTTT. The variable domain in full, with the rest retrieved from reference TRBV19 and TRBJ2-3, is DGGITQSPKYLFRKEGQNVTLSCEQNLNHDAMYWYRQDPGQGLRLIYYSQIVNDFQKGDIAEGYSVSREKKESFPLTVTSAQKNPTAFYLCASSTALAGGTQYFGPGTRLTVL.

The genes are TRBV3-1 (or the pseudogene TRBV3-2) and TRBJ1-6; maybe TRBD1 (5 bases). Trimming took off 3 bases at V and 7 bases at J, with 10 bases between the two ends. The CDR3 consists of 14 residues. Germline CDR1 is LGHDT and CDR2 is YNNKEL (reference sequence). DNA of the CDR3: TGTGCCAGCAGCCACAGATCAGGGAATTCACCCCTCCACTTT. Its translation is CASSHRSGNSPLHF.

The rearrangement joins TRBV12-3 or TRBV12-4 to TRBJ2-5; D ambiguous. V was cut by 5 bases and J by 5 bases, with 12 bases left in between. The CDR3 runs 13 residues. CDR3 coding DNA: TGTGCCAGCAGTCACCCGGTAATGGAGACCCAGTACTTC. Protein: CASSHPVMETQYF.

This chain connects TRBV2 to TRBJ1-2; 7 bases align to TRBD1. The CDR3 is 15 residues long. Per germline, CDR1 SNHLY and CDR2 FYNNEI. Trimming took 6 bases from V and 1 from J; bases not matched to a gene: 8. CDR3 sequence (DNA): TGTGCCAGCAGGGACCGGGACAGCCGTAACTATGGCTACACCTTC. The encoded protein is CASRDRDSRNYGYTF.

The chain couples TRBV5-1 to TRBJ2-7, with D perhaps matching TRBD2 (5 bases). In germline, CDR1 is SGHRS, CDR2 YFSETQ. This CDR3 region has 12 residues. The ends were cut back, 0 bases at V and 5 bases at J, with 6 bases in the middle. The CDR3 bases are TGCGCCAGCAGCTTGGCCGGGGACGAGCAGTACTTC. Amino acids: CASSLAGDEQYF.